These 23 T cell receptor beta chains share one sample of origin, sequenced in a study of regulatory T cells in long-lasting Graves disease. Time point specified: newly diagnosed GD, antithyroid drugs for less than 3 months. The TCR library used RNA extracted from PBMCs. Investigators prepared the TCR beta libraries by applying iRepertoire HTBI primers and Arm-PCR of CDR3 regions. TCRdb processed the multiplex PCR reads anew with MiXCR; each CDR3 protein has one entry. The profile shows 420,000 or so distinct CDR3 sequences, around 15% of them singletons. In addition, the sample was reused for a study of T cells in Graves' hyperthyroidism and ophthalmopathy.

The input for sequencing was peripheral blood mononuclear cells (PBMCs), taken at new diagnosis, from a patient treated with antithyroid drugs. The receptors were gathered from a woman aged 18-30 years with Graves disease.

At least ten counts were recorded for this clonotype. CDR3 amino acids: CASSLKGTGSTGELFF. The CDR3 coding sequence is TGTGCCAGCAGCCTTAAGGGGACAGGGAGCACCGGGGAGCTGTTTTTT. This chain joins TRBV12-3 or TRBV12-4 and TRBJ2-2, with TRBD1 matching over 9 bases. The CDR3 has 16 amino acids. With 6 bases clipped from V and 4 bases from J, the junction kept 9 bases outside the gene matches.

This clonotype has ten or more counts. The J gene is TRBJ2-7, the V gene TRBV28; 11 bases agree with TRBD2. Germline V gene data show CDR1 as MDHEN and CDR2 as SYDVKM. The CDR3 has 15 residues. V dropped 6 bases and J dropped 3; count of bases not matched to a gene: 7. The DNA for the CDR3 is TGTGCCAGCAGATATACCGGGACTAGCGGCTACGAGCAGTACTTC. Translating gives CASRYTGTSGYEQYF.

In its sample, this clonotype was seen a few times. The V call is TRBV28, the J call TRBJ2-2; tentatively, D is TRBD2 (6 bases). The CDR3 totals 16 residues. Germline CDR1 and CDR2: MDHEN and SYDVKM. The germline V and J ends were trimmed by 2 bases and 5 bases, with 15 bases remaining between them. This CDR3 reads CASSLISGLRTGELFF. CDR3 coding DNA: TGTGCCAGCAGTTTAATCAGTGGACTAAGGACCGGGGAGCTGTTTTTT.

The sample holds a few counts of this clonotype. This rearrangement joins TRBV5-1 to TRBJ1-5; no clear D. Trimming cost V 0 bases and J 4 bases, with 14 bases left between them. The germline CDR1 and CDR2 sequences are SGHRS and YFSETQ. The CDR3 totals 16 residues. The CDR3 protein is CASSLGVIGKNQPQHF. In DNA, the CDR3 is TGCGCCAGCAGCTTGGGGGTTATCGGCAAAAATCAGCCCCAGCATTTT. The whole variable domain, remainder taken from reference TRBV5-1 and TRBJ1-5, is KAGVTQTPRYLIKTRGQQVTLSCSPISGHRSVSWYQQTPGQGLQFLFEYFSETQRNKGNFPGRFSGRQFSNSRSEMNVSTLELGDSALYLCASSLGVIGKNQPQHFGDGTRLSIL.

V gene TRBV28 combines with J gene TRBJ2-6, with D uncertain. The CDR3 is 17 residues long. Germline CDR1 MDHEN, CDR2 SYDVKM. The V end lost 2 bases, the J end lost 0 bases, and 11 bases lay between the germline ends. CDR3 DNA sequence: TGTGCCAGCAGTTTAGGGGTATGGAGCTCTGGGGCCAACGTCCTGACTTTC. It encodes CASSLGVWSSGANVLTF.

The rearrangement uses TRBV28 and TRBJ1-5, with D perhaps matching TRBD1 (6 bases). Trimming cost V 6 bases and J 3 bases, with 12 bases left between them. Germline CDR1 is MDHEN and CDR2 is SYDVKM. The CDR3 is made up of 14 amino acids. The CDR3 reads CASSIGQPNQPQHF. As DNA, the CDR3 is TGTGCCAGCAGCATTGGACAGCCCAATCAGCCCCAGCATTTT.

V gene TRBV18 combines with J gene TRBJ2-3, with 12 bases lining up with TRBD2. CDR3 length equals 19 residues. Per germline, CDR1 KGHSH and CDR2 LQKENI. Germline trimming cut 6 bases from V and 0 bases from J; bases unmatched to any gene: 13. The CDR3 is CASSPKTSGSPGSTDTQYF. CDR3 sequence (DNA): TGTGCCAGCTCTCCCAAGACTAGCGGGAGTCCTGGTAGCACAGATACGCAGTATTTT.

Many counts were recorded for this clonotype. The chain combines TRBV6-2 or TRBV6-3 with TRBJ1-2; D is ambiguous. Germline assignment: CDR1 MNHEY and CDR2 SVGEGT. The V end lost 0 bases, the J end lost 2 bases, and 4 bases lay between the germline ends. The CDR3 has 13 amino acids. The CDR3 bases are TGTGCCAGCAGTTACTCGGACAACTATGGCTACACCTTC. It yields the protein CASSYSDNYGYTF.

This clonotype occurred many times. The gene calls are TRBV12-3 or TRBV12-4 and TRBJ2-3; 8 nucleotides align to TRBD2. The CDR3 contains 14 residues. J gave up 2 bases and V 6 bases, and 4 bases lay outside the gene matches. The CDR3 nucleotides read TGTGCCAGCAGAGCCGGACTAGCCACAGATACGCAGTATTTT. Translating it yields CASRAGLATDTQYF.

This clonotype was observed at least ten times. The rearrangement joins TRBV30 to TRBJ2-1; D unclear. V lost 5 bases and J lost 1, with 6 bases in between. Germline CDR1 is GTSNPN and CDR2 is SVGIG (reference sequence). The CDR3 totals 12 residues. The CDR3, as DNA: TGTGCCTGGTCCCGGTCCTACAATGAGCAGTTCTTC. Encoded protein: CAWSRSYNEQFF. Complete variable domain (other parts from reference TRBV30 and TRBJ2-1): SQTIHQWPATLVQPVGSPLSLECTVEGTSNPNLYWYRQAAGRGLQLLFYSVGIGQISSEVPQNLSASRPQDRQFILSSKKLLLSDSGFYLCAWSRSYNEQFFGPGTRLTVL.

This clonotype has at least ten counts. The genes are TRBV7-8 and TRBJ2-7; 8 bases match TRBD2. Germline V gives CDR1 SGHVS, CDR2 FQNEAQ. The CDR3 has 15 amino acids. V dropped 2 bases and J dropped 5; count of bases not matched to a gene: 8. In nucleotides, the CDR3 is TGTGCCAGCAGCTTAAGCGGGGGTCGTCGGAACGAGCAGTACTTC. Protein product: CASSLSGGRRNEQYF.

This clonotype showed up many times. V and J are TRBV20-1 and TRBJ1-5, with D perhaps matching TRBD1 (6 bases). CDR3 length: 13 amino acids. Deletions cut 3 bases from V and 4 bases from J, with 10 bases between. Germline CDR1 reads DFQATT; CDR2 reads SNEGSKA (reference sequence). This chain's CDR3 is CSASGQGNQPQHF. The CDR3 DNA is TGCAGTGCTAGTGGGCAGGGGAATCAGCCCCAGCATTTT.

This clonotype was recorded a few times. V and J are TRBV28 and TRBJ2-1; 7 bases fit TRBD1. In germline, CDR1 is MDHEN, CDR2 SYDVKM. Germline trimming cut 2 bases from V and 6 bases from J; bases unmatched to any gene: 4. This CDR3 is built from 14 residues. CDR3 protein: CASSLTGVGNEQFF. The CDR3 region has the DNA TGTGCCAGCAGTTTAACAGGGGTCGGCAATGAGCAGTTCTTC.

This clonotype was recorded many times. The V and J genes are TRBV3-1 and TRBJ1-2; 9 bases fit TRBD1. V lost 3 bases, J lost 6 bases, and 8 bases stayed unmatched. The CDR3 loop spans 15 amino acids. Germline V lookup: CDR1 LGHDT, CDR2 YNNKEL (reference sequence). Here the CDR3 reads CASSQLGQGGDGYTF. CDR3 nucleotides: TGTGCCAGCAGCCAGCTGGGACAGGGAGGGGATGGCTACACCTTC.

This clonotype turned up a few times. The rearrangement joins TRBV20-1 to TRBJ2-1; tentatively, D is TRBD2 (5 bases). CDR1 is DFQATT and CDR2 is SNEGSKA in the germline V gene (reference sequence). Trimming stripped 6 bases from V and 1 base from J, with 13 bases between. The CDR3 extends over 14 amino acids. The CDR3 spells CSAASAVSYNEQFF. In nucleotides, the CDR3 is TGCAGTGCGGCGTCAGCGGTTTCCTACAATGAGCAGTTCTTC.

The gene calls are TRBV29-1 and TRBJ1-4, with a possible D match to TRBD1 (5 bases). The length of the CDR3 is 14 residues. V lost 7 bases and J lost 0, with 12 bases in between. CDR1 is SQVTM and CDR2 is ANQGSEA in the germline V gene. The CDR3 DNA follows: TGCAGCGCACTAACAGGTTCAACTAATGAAAAACTGTTTTTT. Translating it yields CSALTGSTNEKLFF. The full variable domain, rest sourced from reference TRBV29-1 and TRBJ1-4, is SAVISQKPSRDICQRGTSLTIQCQVDSQVTMMFWYRQQPGQSLTLIATANQGSEATYESGFVIDKFPISRPNLTFSTLTVSNMSPEDSSIYLCSALTGSTNEKLFFGSGTQLSVL.

This clonotype was seen only a few times. This chain links TRBV24-1 with TRBJ1-1; D remains ambiguous. The CDR3 consists of 14 residues. Trimming stripped 9 bases from V and 4 bases from J, with 17 bases between. Germline CDR1 and CDR2: KGHDR and SFDVKD. The CDR3 region has the DNA TGTGCCACCCCTTCTACCGACGGCTTCACTGAAGCTTTCTTT. This gives the protein CATPSTDGFTEAFF.

This clonotype was recorded a few times. This rearrangement joins TRBV7-6 to TRBJ1-6; D gene ambiguous. Germline CDR1 is SGHVS and CDR2 is FNYEAQ. The V end lost 2 bases, the J end lost 7 bases, and 12 bases lay between the germline ends. The CDR3 length is 15 residues. The chain's CDR3 is CASSLLGRLNSPLHF. The CDR3 bases are TGTGCCAGCAGCTTATTAGGGAGGTTGAATTCACCCCTCCACTTT.

About this clonotype itself: Compared with germline, one end of the junction differs, possibly owing to a read error. The rearrangement joins TRBV6-1 to TRBJ2-3; D perhaps matches TRBD2 (5 bases). CDR3 length: 9 residues. Germline values: CDR1 MNHNS, CDR2 SASEGT. The CDR3 loop is CATLPPGSF. The CDR3 coding sequence is TGTGCCACCCTCCCCCCGGGGAGTTTT.

In DNA form, the CDR3 reads TGCAGTGCTAGGCCCACCAAGCTGAACTATTCACCCCTCCACTTT. Its translation is CSARPTKLNYSPLHF. The chain uses TRBV20-1 and TRBJ1-6; no reliable D call. V was pared by 3 bases and J by 8 bases, with 17 bases between. Germline lookup yields CDR1 DFQATT and CDR2 SNEGSKA (reference sequence). The length of the CDR3 is 15 residues.

The gene calls are TRBV28 and TRBJ1-6, with a possible D match to TRBD1 (5 bases). V was shortened by 6 bases and J by 7 bases, with 19 bases between the two germline ends. Germline CDR1 MDHEN, CDR2 SYDVKM. CDR3 length: 16 amino acids. CDR3 region: CASSLLPGPINSPLHF. The DNA of the CDR3 is TGTGCCAGCAGCCTACTACCGGGACCGATCAATTCACCCCTCCACTTT.

The CDR3 sequence is CASSGGQGIFVAFF. In DNA form, the CDR3 reads TGTGCCAGCAGTGGGGGACAGGGGATATTTGTAGCTTTCTTT. The chain employs TRBV28 and TRBJ1-1; the match to TRBD1 covers 10 bases. This CDR3 is 14 amino acids long. V was pared by 5 bases and J by 10 bases, with 10 bases of the junction left unmatched. In germline, CDR1 is MDHEN, CDR2 SYDVKM.

The chain joins TRBV29-1 to TRBJ2-7; D may be TRBD1 (6 bases). The germline V and J ends were trimmed by 3 bases and 2 bases, with 17 bases remaining between them. CDR1 is SQVTM, CDR2 ANQGSEA, per germline. CDR3 size: 15 residues. The CDR3 DNA sequence: TGCAGCGTTGACAGACGACAGGTTCAACCCTACGAGCAGTACTTC. Translation: CSVDRRQVQPYEQYF.